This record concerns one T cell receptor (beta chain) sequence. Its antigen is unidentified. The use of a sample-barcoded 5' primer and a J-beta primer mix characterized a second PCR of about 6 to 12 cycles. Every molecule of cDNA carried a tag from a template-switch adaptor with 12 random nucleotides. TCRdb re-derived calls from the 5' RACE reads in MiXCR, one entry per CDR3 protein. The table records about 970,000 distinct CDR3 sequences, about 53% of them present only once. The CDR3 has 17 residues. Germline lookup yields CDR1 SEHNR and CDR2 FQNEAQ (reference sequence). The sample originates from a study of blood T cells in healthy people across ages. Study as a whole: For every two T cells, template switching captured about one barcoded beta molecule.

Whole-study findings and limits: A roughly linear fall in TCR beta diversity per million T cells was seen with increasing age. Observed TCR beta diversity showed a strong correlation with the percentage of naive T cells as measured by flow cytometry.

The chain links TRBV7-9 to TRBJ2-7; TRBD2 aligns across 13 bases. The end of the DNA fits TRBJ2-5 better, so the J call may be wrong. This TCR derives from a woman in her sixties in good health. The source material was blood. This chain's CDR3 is CASSPGGTSGEGETQYF. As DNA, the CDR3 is TGTGCCAGCAGCCCCGGAGGGACTAGCGGGGAAGGTGAGACCCAGTACTTC.